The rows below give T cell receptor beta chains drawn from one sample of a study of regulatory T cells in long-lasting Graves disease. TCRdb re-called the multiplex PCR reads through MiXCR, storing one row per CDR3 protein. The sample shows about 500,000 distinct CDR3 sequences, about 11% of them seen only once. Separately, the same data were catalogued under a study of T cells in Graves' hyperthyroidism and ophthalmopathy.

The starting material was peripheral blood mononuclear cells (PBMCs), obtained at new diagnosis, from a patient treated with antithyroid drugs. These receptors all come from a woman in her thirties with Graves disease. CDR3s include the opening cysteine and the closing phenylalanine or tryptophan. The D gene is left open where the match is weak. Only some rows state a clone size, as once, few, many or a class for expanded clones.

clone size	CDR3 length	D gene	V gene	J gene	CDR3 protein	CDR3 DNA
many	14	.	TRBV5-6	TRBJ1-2	CASSLLDSGYGYTF	TGTGCCAGCAGCTTATTGGACAGCGGATATGGCTACACCTTC
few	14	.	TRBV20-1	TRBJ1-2	CSATGTTVNYGYTF	TGCAGTGCTACCGGGACAACCGTTAACTATGGCTACACCTTC
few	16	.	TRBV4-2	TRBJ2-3	CASSQGQGGSTDTQYF	TGTGCCAGCAGCCAAGGTCAGGGGGGTAGCACAGATACGCAGTATTTT
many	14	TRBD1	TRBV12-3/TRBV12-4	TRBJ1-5	CASSITGGNQPQHF	TGTGCCAGCAGTATCACAGGGGGTAATCAGCCCCAGCATTTT
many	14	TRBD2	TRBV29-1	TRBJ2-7	CSVAGLAETYEQYF	TGCAGCGTGGCGGGACTAGCGGAGACCTACGAGCAGTACTTC
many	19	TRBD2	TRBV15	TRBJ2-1	CATSREIAGGPNQYNEQFF	TGTGCCACCAGCAGAGAAATCGCGGGAGGCCCGAACCAATACAATGAGCAGTTCTTC
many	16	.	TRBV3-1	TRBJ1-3	CASSPRQGISGNTIYF	TGTGCCAGCAGCCCCCGGCAGGGGATCTCTGGAAACACCATATATTTT
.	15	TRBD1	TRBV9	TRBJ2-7	CASSETGTGKHEQYF	TGTGCCAGCAGCGAGACCGGGACAGGCAAACACGAGCAGTACTTC
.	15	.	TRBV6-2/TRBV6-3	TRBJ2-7	CASSSATRARDEQYF	TGTGCCAGCAGTTCCGCAACTCGGGCTAGGGACGAGCAGTACTTC
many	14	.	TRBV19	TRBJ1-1	CASSLIGAGTEAFF	TGTGCCAGTAGTTTGATCGGGGCAGGGACTGAAGCTTTCTTT
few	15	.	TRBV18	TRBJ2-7	CASSPEDYWEYEQYF	TGTGCCAGCTCGCCGGAGGACTACTGGGAATACGAGCAGTACTTC